The following is a TCR beta chain sequence with its context. As yet, its antigen is unknown. Different DNA sequences within this sample yield the same CDR3. CDR3 length: 13 amino acids. The germline gives CDR1 SEHNR, CDR2 FQNEAQ (reference sequence). Losses at the gene ends were 5 bases for V and 5 bases for J; bases not matched to a gene: 2. The data originate from a study of shared clonotypes between healthy human individuals. Libraries were prepared by immunoSEQ multiplex PCR; TCRdb keeps only in-frame clonotypes and omits some of them. Of around 2,000,000 clones detected, about 93% appear once; the ten largest clones hold approximately 1.7%. The study, taken as a whole, reports: In the sorted subsets, rarefaction showed sequencing was incomplete despite large depth.

Naive CD8 cells, CD45RO-negative and positively selected for CCR7, excluded terminally differentiated effector memory CD45RA+ cells. Every donor, a Caucasian adult, lived in Nashville, Tennessee. Sequences were obtained from naive CD8+ T cells from PBMCs. The chain uses TRBV7-9 and TRBJ2-5, with 10 nucleotides matching TRBD1. The clonotype was recovered from a man younger than 35 in good health. Some clones in this sample may be carry-over from other donors' samples. The CDR3 sequence: CASSDRGRETQYF. DNA for the CDR3: TGTGCCAGCAGCGACAGGGGGCGGGAGACCCAGTACTTC.